In this sample, the clone carrying this T cell receptor beta chain turned up a few times. From the RACE reads, TCRdb called clonotypes with MiXCR, one entry per CDR3 protein. Among under 100,000 distinct CDR3 sequences, 10% were seen once, and the ten largest hold 2% to 2.5%. CDR3 length: 16 residues. Unmatched junction bases numbered 11, after V lost 4 bases and J lost 7 bases. CDR1 and CDR2 from the germline V gene are MGHRA and YSYEKL. The time point was: patch test 2, 6 weeks after DPC sensitization. Treatment here: therapeutic diphenylcyclopropenone sensitization with weekly scalp DPC. This sample stems from a study of human T cells and chemical hapten exposure. Turning to the study itself: Mostly female, the patients presented with alopecia areata, totalis or universalis.

This TCR came from a woman younger than 45 with alopecia areata. Some clones in this sample may be carry-over from other donors' samples. The genes are TRBV4-1 and TRBJ2-2; TRBD1 aligns across 8 bases. The sequencing here drew on whole blood, taken in connection with sensitization to the hapten diphenylcyclopropenone (DPC). For the CDR3, the DNA is TGCGCCAGCAGCCGAGACGGACAGGGTCCGGGCGGGGAGCTGTTTTTT. Amino acid sequence: CASSRDGQGPGGELFF.